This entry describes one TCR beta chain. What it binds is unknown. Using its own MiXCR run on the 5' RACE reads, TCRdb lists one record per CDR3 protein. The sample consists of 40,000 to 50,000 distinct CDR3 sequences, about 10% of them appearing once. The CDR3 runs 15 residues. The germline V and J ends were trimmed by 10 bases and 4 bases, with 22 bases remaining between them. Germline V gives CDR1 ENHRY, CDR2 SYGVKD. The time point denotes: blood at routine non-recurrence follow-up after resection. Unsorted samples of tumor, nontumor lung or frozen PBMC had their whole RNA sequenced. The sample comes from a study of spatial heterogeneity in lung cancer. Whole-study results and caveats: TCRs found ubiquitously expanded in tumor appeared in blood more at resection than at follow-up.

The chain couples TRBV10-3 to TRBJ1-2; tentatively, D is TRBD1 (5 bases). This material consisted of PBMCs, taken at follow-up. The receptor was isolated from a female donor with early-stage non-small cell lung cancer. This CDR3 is CATEPGTSNLYGYTF. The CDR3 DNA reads TGTGCCACCGAGCCCGGGACGTCGAATCTCTATGGCTACACCTTC.